This T cell receptor (beta chain) was identified during a study (dated by TCRdb to 2016 to 2017). For context, the study as a whole: In people whose bodies naturally kept HIV infection under control, the researchers looked into where HIV persistence comes from.

This clonotype was found a few times. The clone's antigen remains unknown. Base quality data are lacking; no much larger clone is found one base away. The CDR3, cysteine through phenylalanine, is 15 amino acids long. Only the CDR3 part of the read is kept: 45 bases, read in frame from the first base. Per the germline V gene (reference sequence), SEHNR is the CDR1 and FQNEAQ is the CDR2. Trimmed from V: 3 bases; trimmed from J: 3 bases; junction bases lacking a gene match: 5. The library was made by 5' RACE. Instrument used: Illumina HiSeq 2000. TCRdb trimmed the raw reads at Q25, called clones with MiXCR and kept productive beta chains. Rows are combined by CDR3 protein, so each entry shows the most common genes and DNA. Across this sample there are 450 to 550 distinct CDR3 sequences, with roughly 19% seen only once. 22% of the sample belongs to the ten largest clones.

The sequence links TRBV7-9 to TRBJ2-5, with 9 middle bases fitting TRBD2. This receptor was identified in a male donor with HIV. Sequenced material: central memory T cells from blood PBMCs. This sample's cell subset or site label indicates: central memory CD4+ T cells. Here the CDR3 is given as CASSFGLAGKETQYF. The nucleotide sequence is given as TGTGCCAGCAGCTTTGGGCTAGCGGGAAAAGAGACCCAGTACTTC. With the rest looked up from the reference TRBV7-9 and TRBJ2-5 genes rather than sequenced, the full variable domain is DTGVSQNPRHKITKRGQNVTFRCDPISEHNRLYWYRQTLGQGPEFLTYFQNEAQLEKSRLLSDRFSAERPKGSFSTLEIQRTEQGDSAMYLCASSFGLAGKETQYFGPGTRLLVL.